The 22 T cell receptor beta chains given below trace back to one sample, sequenced in a study of blood T cells in healthy people across ages. Through a sample-barcoded 5' primer and a J-beta primer mix, a second PCR was run for 7 to 11 cycles. Using its own MiXCR run on the 5' RACE reads, TCRdb lists one record per CDR3 protein. The table shows about 1.8 million distinct CDR3 sequences, with roughly 49% occurring only once. The material sequenced was blood. Source of these receptors: a woman aged 40 to 50 in good health.

This chain uses TRBV25-1 with TRBJ2-3, with TRBD2 matching 8 bases. The length of the CDR3 is 17 residues. V lost 2 bases, J lost 2 bases, and 9 bases stayed unmatched. CDR1 and CDR2 from the germline V gene are MGHDK and SYGVNS. CDR3 sequence reads: CASSEQRGGRVTDTQYF. The CDR3 DNA reads TGTGCCAGCAGTGAACAACGGGGGGGCCGAGTCACAGATACGCAGTATTTT.

This clonotype was detected a few times. The chain recombines TRBV18 with TRBJ2-1; D is possibly TRBD1 (5 bases). The CDR3 loop spans 13 amino acids. V was shortened by 4 bases and J by 9 bases, with 13 bases between the two germline ends. Looked up from germline, CDR1 is KGHSH and CDR2 is LQKENI. CDR3 sequence: CASSRIRDSEQFF. As DNA, the CDR3 is TGTGCCAGCTCACGAATTCGAGACAGTGAGCAGTTCTTC.

The rearrangement uses TRBV2 and TRBJ2-5; 14 positions agree with TRBD2. The CDR3 sequence is 18 residues long. Germline CDR1 and CDR2: SNHLY and FYNNEI. Losses at the gene ends were 4 bases for V and 4 bases for J; bases not matched to a gene: 11. In DNA form, the CDR3 reads TGTGCCAGCAGTGGCTCCGGGACTAGCGGGGGATTATCAGAGACCCAGTACTTC. Protein: CASSGSGTSGGLSETQYF.

This clonotype was observed a few times. The CDR3, as DNA: TGTGCCAGCAGCTTAATAGCGGGGGGAGATACGCAGTATTTT. It yields the protein CASSLIAGGDTQYF. This chain connects TRBV7-2 to TRBJ2-3; 10 bases are a match to TRBD2. V lost 2 bases to trimming and J lost 5 bases; unmatched junction nucleotides: 1. The CDR3 length is 14 residues. Looked up from germline, CDR1 is SGHTA and CDR2 is FQGNSA. The full variable domain, with the rest looked up from reference TRBV7-2 and TRBJ2-3, is GAGVSQSPSNKVTEKGKDVELRCDPISGHTALYWYRQSLGQGLEFLIYFQGNSAPDKSGLPSDRFSAERTGGSVSTLTIQRTQQEDSAVYLCASSLIAGGDTQYFGPGTRLTVL.

This clonotype was seen only a few times. The V and J genes are TRBV6-5 and TRBJ2-1; D gene ambiguous. CDR3 length: 14 amino acids. V was clipped by 6 bases and J by 6 bases, with 15 bases between them. The germline CDR1 and CDR2 sequences are MNHEY and SVGAGI. The CDR3 spells CASRTPKPPNEQFF. CDR3 nucleotides: TGTGCCAGCAGGACCCCGAAGCCACCCAATGAGCAGTTCTTC.

This clonotype was recorded a few times. The genes are TRBV27 and TRBJ2-4; perhaps TRBD1 as D (5 bases). The DNA end favors TRBJ2-7, so the J call may be wrong. Germline values: CDR1 MNHEY, CDR2 SMNVEV (reference sequence). The CDR3 loop spans 14 amino acids. In nucleotides, the CDR3 is TGTGCCAGCAGCCGACGACAGAGACACTACGAGCAGTACTTC. Its translation is CASSRRQRHYEQYF.

This chain connects TRBV3-1 to TRBJ2-3, with 8 bases that match TRBD1. The CDR3 spans 14 residues. Germline CDR1 and CDR2: LGHDT and YNNKEL (reference sequence). The trim removed 3 bases at V and 6 bases at J, leaving 5 bases unmatched. This CDR3 reads CASSQDRVKDTQYF. CDR3 nucleotides: TGTGCCAGCAGCCAGGACAGGGTAAAGGATACGCAGTATTTT.

V is TRBV10-2 and J is TRBJ2-1, with D possibly TRBD1 on 6 matching bases. The CDR3 is made up of 13 amino acids. The germline CDR1 and CDR2 sequences are WSHSY and SAAADI. Between the trimmed V and J ends, which lost 7 bases and 5 bases, there was a span of 12 bases. The CDR3 DNA is TGCGCCAGCAATCGGGACAACGACAATGAGCAGTTCTTC. It encodes CASNRDNDNEQFF.

This rearrangement joins TRBV6-1 to TRBJ2-5; a possible D gene is TRBD2 (5 bases). This CDR3 contains 15 residues. Germline CDR1 MNHNS, CDR2 SASEGT. Trimming removed 7 bases from V and 4 bases from J, with 19 bases in between. The CDR3 DNA sequence: TGTGCCAGCACCCCCGGGGATGCGTACGGAGAGACCCAGTACTTC. This sequence encodes CASTPGDAYGETQYF.

This clonotype was seen more than once but under ten times. This rearrangement joins TRBV4-3 to TRBJ2-1, with D perhaps given as TRBD1 or TRBD2 (5 bases each). V dropped 0 bases and J dropped 4 bases, with 16 bases sitting between them. The germline V gene has CDR1 LGHNA and CDR2 YSLEER. CDR3 length: 17 residues. The CDR3 DNA sequence: TGCGCCAGCAGCCAAGATTTAGACAGACGAGGGTACAATGAGCAGTTCTTC. Residues: CASSQDLDRRGYNEQFF.

The chain joins TRBV6-2 or TRBV6-3 to TRBJ1-2; TRBD1 might be the D (6 bases). CDR3 length: 14 residues. The ends were cut back, 6 bases at V and 0 bases at J, with 11 bases in the middle. Germline CDR1 reads MNHEY; CDR2 reads SVGEGT. The chain's CDR3 is CASRRTESNYGYTF. DNA for the CDR3: TGTGCCAGCAGACGGACAGAGTCTAACTATGGCTACACCTTC.

The chain carries TRBV5-5 and TRBJ2-7; D is tentatively TRBD1 or TRBD2 (5 bases each). V was cut by 6 bases and J by 0 bases, with 19 bases left in between. Germline V gives CDR1 SGHKS, CDR2 YYEKEE (reference sequence). The CDR3 sequence is 16 residues long. The CDR3 loop reads CASISGRNGISYEQYF. The CDR3 coding sequence is TGTGCCAGCATCTCGGGACGAAATGGGATCTCCTACGAGCAGTACTTC.

V gene TRBV20-1 combines with J gene TRBJ1-5, with 8 positions matching TRBD1. The V gene's germline CDR1 is DFQATT and CDR2 SNEGSKA (reference sequence). V was clipped by 1 base and J by 1 base; unmatched bases: 6. The CDR3 loop spans 16 amino acids. In DNA, the CDR3 is TGCAGTGCTAGAGCAGCAGGGACAGGAAGCAATCAGCCCCAGCATTTT. It codes for CSARAAGTGSNQPQHF.

The chain couples TRBV4-2 to TRBJ2-3, with 10 bases that match TRBD1. CDR1 LGHNA and CDR2 YNFKEQ come from the germline V gene. The ends lost 4 bases at V and 6 bases at J; junction bases unmatched: 10. The CDR3 extends over 16 amino acids. The CDR3 protein is CASSPIQTGGSDTQYF. The CDR3 region has the DNA TGTGCCAGCAGCCCCATTCAGACAGGGGGCTCTGATACGCAGTATTTT.

The chain links TRBV3-1 to TRBJ2-7; D unclear. V was clipped by 1 base and J by 7 bases, with 8 bases between them. This CDR3 has 12 residues. CDR1 LGHDT and CDR2 YNNKEL come from the germline V gene (reference sequence). The CDR3 sequence: CASSQGQDEQYF. CDR3 nucleotide sequence: TGTGCCAGCAGCCAAGGGCAGGATGAGCAGTACTTC.

The rearrangement uses TRBV20-1 and TRBJ1-5, with a possible D match to TRBD1 (5 bases). V was clipped by 5 bases and J by 2 bases, with 13 bases between them. The CDR3 spans 14 residues. Germline V gives CDR1 DFQATT, CDR2 SNEGSKA (reference sequence). The CDR3: CSAPGKGGNQPQHF. The CDR3 DNA is TGCAGTGCTCCAGGGAAAGGGGGCAATCAGCCCCAGCATTTT.

This clonotype was counted only a few times. This chain connects TRBV29-1 to TRBJ2-2, with a weak D call TRBD2 (6 bases). CDR1 and CDR2 from the germline V gene are SQVTM and ANQGSEA. V was pared by 4 bases and J by 5 bases, with 8 bases between. The CDR3 covers 12 residues. In DNA, the CDR3 is TGCAGCGTTGGTCGGGGGACCGGGGAGCTGTTTTTT. It is translated as CSVGRGTGELFF.

This clonotype appeared a few times. The genes are TRBV20-1 and TRBJ2-5; possible D gene TRBD2, 7 bases. The DNA matches TRBJ2-7 better at its end, which makes the J call doubtful. The germline V gene encodes CDR1 DFQATT and CDR2 SNEGSKA (reference sequence). The CDR3 has 15 residues. For the CDR3, the DNA is TGCAGTGCTAGATCTAGGGGGGGGTTCATGGGCGAGCAGTACTTC. This codes for CSARSRGGFMGEQYF.

The rearrangement joins TRBV18 to TRBJ2-3; 9 bases agree with TRBD1. In germline, CDR1 is KGHSH, CDR2 LQKENI. The CDR3 loop spans 19 amino acids. Trimming at V came to 3 bases and at J to 3 bases, leaving 16 bases not matched to a gene. CDR3 region: CASSPDAGTGPEGTDTQYF. The DNA for the CDR3 is TGTGCCAGCTCACCCGATGCCGGGACAGGGCCAGAAGGTACAGATACGCAGTATTTT.

The chain carries TRBV12-3 or TRBV12-4 and TRBJ1-1; possibly TRBD1 for D (5 bases). V was cut by 6 bases and J by 9 bases, with 17 bases left in between. There are 13 residues in the CDR3. This CDR3 reads CASSPSSGGQAFF. The CDR3 nucleotides read TGTGCCAGCAGCCCGAGTTCGGGGGGACAAGCTTTCTTT.

The chain couples TRBV20-1 to TRBJ2-1, with TRBD1 matching over 7 bases. Trimming cost V 6 bases and J 2 bases; bases outside gene matches: 7. The CDR3 loop spans 14 amino acids. The V gene's germline CDR1 is DFQATT and CDR2 SNEGSKA (reference sequence). CDR3 in amino acids: CSARRTGPYNEQFF. The CDR3 DNA follows: TGCAGTGCCCGACGGACAGGCCCCTACAATGAGCAGTTCTTC.

The chain combines TRBV3-1 with TRBJ2-3, with 11 bases matching TRBD2. After removal of 5 bases from V and 0 bases from J, the junction contained 13 bases not matched to a gene. The CDR3 runs 19 residues. The germline V gene encodes CDR1 LGHDT and CDR2 YNNKEL (reference sequence). This CDR3 reads CASSRHRGTSGTSTDTQYF. In DNA form, the CDR3 reads TGTGCCAGCAGCAGACATCGGGGGACTAGCGGCACTAGCACAGATACGCAGTATTTT.